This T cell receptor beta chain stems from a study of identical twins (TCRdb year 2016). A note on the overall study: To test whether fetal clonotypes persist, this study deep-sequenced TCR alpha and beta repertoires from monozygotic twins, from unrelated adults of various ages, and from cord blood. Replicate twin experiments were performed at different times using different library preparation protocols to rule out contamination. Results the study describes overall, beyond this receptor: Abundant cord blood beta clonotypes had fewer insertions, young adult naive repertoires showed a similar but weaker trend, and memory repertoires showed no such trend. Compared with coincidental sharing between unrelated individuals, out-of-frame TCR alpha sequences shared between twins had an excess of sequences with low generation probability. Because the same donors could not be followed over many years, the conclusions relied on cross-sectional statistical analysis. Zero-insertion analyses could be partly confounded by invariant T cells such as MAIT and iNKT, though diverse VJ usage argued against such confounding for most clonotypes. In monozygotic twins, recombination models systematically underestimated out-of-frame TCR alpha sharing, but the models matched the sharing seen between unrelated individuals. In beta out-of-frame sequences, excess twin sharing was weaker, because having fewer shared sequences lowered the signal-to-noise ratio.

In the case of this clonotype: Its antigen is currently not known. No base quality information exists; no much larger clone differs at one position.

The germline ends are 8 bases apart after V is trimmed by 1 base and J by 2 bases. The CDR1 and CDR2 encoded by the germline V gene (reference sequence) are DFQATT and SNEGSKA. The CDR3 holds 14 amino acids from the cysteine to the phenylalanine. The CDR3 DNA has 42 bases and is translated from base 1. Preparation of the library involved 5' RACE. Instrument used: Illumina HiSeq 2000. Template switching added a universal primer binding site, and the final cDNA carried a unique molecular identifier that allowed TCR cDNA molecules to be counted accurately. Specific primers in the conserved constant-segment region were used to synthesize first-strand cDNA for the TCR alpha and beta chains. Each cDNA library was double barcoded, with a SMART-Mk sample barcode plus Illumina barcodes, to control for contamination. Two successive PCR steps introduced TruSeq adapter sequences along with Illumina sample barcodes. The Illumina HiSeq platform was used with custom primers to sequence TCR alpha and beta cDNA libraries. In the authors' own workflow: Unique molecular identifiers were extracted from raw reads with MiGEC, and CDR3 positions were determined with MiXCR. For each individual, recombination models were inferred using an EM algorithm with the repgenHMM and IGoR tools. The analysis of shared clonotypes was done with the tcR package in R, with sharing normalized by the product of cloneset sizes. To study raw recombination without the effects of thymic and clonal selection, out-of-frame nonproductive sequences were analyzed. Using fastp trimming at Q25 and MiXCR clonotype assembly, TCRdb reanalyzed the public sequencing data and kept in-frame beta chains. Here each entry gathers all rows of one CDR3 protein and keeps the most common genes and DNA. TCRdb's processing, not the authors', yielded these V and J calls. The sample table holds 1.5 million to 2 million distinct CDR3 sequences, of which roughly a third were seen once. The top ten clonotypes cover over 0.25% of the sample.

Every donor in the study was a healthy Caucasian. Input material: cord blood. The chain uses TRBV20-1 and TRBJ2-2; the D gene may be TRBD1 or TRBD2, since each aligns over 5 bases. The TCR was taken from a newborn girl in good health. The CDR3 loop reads CSARGDHNTGELFF. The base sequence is TGCAGTGCTAGAGGGGACCATAACACCGGGGAGCTGTTTTTT.